The 24 T cell receptor beta chains below come from one sample, sequenced in a study of monozygotic twins with inflammatory bowel disease. Following a re-call of the 5' RACE reads, TCRdb has one entry per CDR3 protein and lacks DNA. There are over 100,000 distinct CDR3 sequences in the sample, with around an eighth held by the top ten. The specimen was blood. These receptors were obtained from a human donor with ulcerative colitis or Crohn's disease, or a healthy co-twin of an affected twin (not recorded which).

The V gene is TRBV12-3 or TRBV12-4, the J gene TRBJ2-3; TCRdb indicates TRBD2, and absent DNA this call remains unverified. The CDR3 spans 14 residues. The CDR3 sequence is CASGRARSTDTQYF.

The V and J genes are TRBV19 and TRBJ2-2; the D gene TCRdb calls, TRBD1, cannot be checked with no DNA. This CDR3 contains 15 residues. Germline CDR1 and CDR2: LNHDA and SQIVND (reference sequence). CDR3 sequence reads: CASSATGGATGELFF.

This sequence joins TRBV5-6 and TRBJ1-1; TCRdb reports TRBD1, a call that lacks DNA to check it against. Germline V lookup: CDR1 SGHDT, CDR2 YYEEEE. The length of the CDR3 is 14 residues. The CDR3 sequence is CASRSREPGTEAFF.

V and J are TRBV7-2 and TRBJ2-3; as DNA is missing, the TRBD1 call by TCRdb cannot be tested. Germline CDR1 is SGHTA and CDR2 is FQGNSA. The CDR3 has 15 residues. CDR3: CASSSGTTLTDTQYF.

The V and J genes are TRBV14 and TRBJ1-2; there is no DNA to check the TCRdb D call of TRBD1. CDR1 SGHDN and CDR2 FVKESK come from the germline V gene. There are 15 residues in the CDR3. The CDR3 reads CASSQQNTGGYGYTF. The whole variable domain, filled in from reference TRBV14 and TRBJ1-2, reads EAGVTQFPSHSVIEKGQTVTLRCDPISGHDNLYWYRRVMGKEIKFLLHFVKESKQDESGMPNNRFLAERTGGTYSTLKVQPAELEDSGVYFCASSQQNTGGYGYTFGSGTRLTVV.

The CDR3 loop reads CSAILPGTSGKETQYF. This rearrangement joins TRBV20-1 to TRBJ2-5; TCRdb's D call of TRBD2 is untestable without DNA. This CDR3 has 16 amino acids. The germline V gene has CDR1 DFQATT and CDR2 SNEGSKA (reference sequence).

The rearrangement joins TRBV20-1 to TRBJ1-2; as DNA is missing, the TRBD1 call by TCRdb cannot be tested. CDR1 and CDR2 (germline): DFQATT, SNEGSKA (reference sequence). CDR3 size: 15 residues. The CDR3 here is CSAWGQGNFNYGYTF.

The rearrangement links TRBV20-1 to TRBJ2-7; the TRBD1 assignment by TCRdb is unverifiable without DNA. Germline-derived CDR1 and CDR2 are DFQATT and SNEGSKA (reference sequence). This CDR3 is 14 amino acids long. CDR3 amino acids: CSIPTGGSSYEQYF.

The genes are TRBV2 and TRBJ1-6. This CDR3 is 15 amino acids long. CDR1 is SNHLY, CDR2 FYNNEI, per germline. This CDR3 is CASTGRGSFHSPLHF. Complete variable domain (other parts from reference TRBV2 and TRBJ1-6): EPEVTQTPSHQVTQMGQEVILRCVPISNHLYFYWYRQILGQKVEFLVSFYNNEISEKSEIFDDQFSVERPDGSNFTLKIRSTKLEDSAMYFCASTGRGSFHSPLHFGNGTRLTVT.

The V gene is TRBV18, the J gene TRBJ2-7; the TCRdb call, TRBD2, lacks DNA for checking. The CDR3 runs to 15 residues. CDR1 and CDR2 from the germline V gene are KGHSH and LQKENI. This chain's CDR3 is CASSPTKVGLGEQYF. Complete variable domain (other parts from reference TRBV18 and TRBJ2-7): NAGVMQNPRHLVRRRGQEARLRCSPMKGHSHVYWYRQLPEEGLKFMVYLQKENIIDESGMPKERFSAEFPKEGPSILRIQQVVRGDSAAYFCASSPTKVGLGEQYFGPGTRLTVT.

V usage is TRBV12-3 or TRBV12-4 and J usage is TRBJ2-5; TCRdb selects TRBD1, and the lack of DNA leaves this call unchecked. This CDR3 has 14 amino acids. Here the CDR3 reads CASSFWDRGETQYF.

The chain recombines TRBV5-4 with TRBJ1-2. The CDR3 has 14 residues. Germline-derived CDR1 and CDR2 are SGHNT and YYREEE (reference sequence). This chain's CDR3 is CASSFGRSNYGYTF.

The chain links TRBV12-3 or TRBV12-4 to TRBJ1-1. CDR3 length: 13 residues. The CDR3 sequence is CASSLSQNTEAFF.

The CDR3 reads CASKTGVNEKLFF. The V and J genes are TRBV5-1 and TRBJ1-4; the D gene TCRdb calls, TRBD1, cannot be checked with no DNA. The CDR3 spans 13 residues. Germline values: CDR1 SGHRS, CDR2 YFSETQ.

This rearrangement joins TRBV10-3 to TRBJ2-1; TCRdb names TRBD1, which stays unverified in the absence of DNA. From germline, CDR1 is ENHRY and CDR2 SYGVKD. CDR3 length: 12 amino acids. The CDR3 loop is CAISGTTSEQFF.

This chain links TRBV4-3 with TRBJ2-3; TCRdb's D gene call, TRBD2, goes unchecked for lack of DNA. Germline lookup yields CDR1 LGHNA and CDR2 YSLEER. The CDR3 covers 18 residues. The CDR3 here is CASSSHLPPSGSTDTQYF.

V usage is TRBV5-6 and J usage is TRBJ2-1; TCRdb's D call, TRBD1, is unchecked because there is no DNA. Germline CDR1 reads SGHDT; CDR2 reads YYEEEE. This CDR3 is built from 16 residues. CDR3 protein: CASSASGQGIEDEQFF.

The chain has TRBV5-1 and TRBJ1-1; TCRdb reports TRBD1, a call that lacks DNA to check it against. The CDR3 is 16 amino acids. Germline V lookup: CDR1 SGHRS, CDR2 YFSETQ. CDR3 amino acids: CASSPFRDRGDTEAFF.

This sequence joins TRBV19 and TRBJ1-6. Germline CDR1 is LNHDA and CDR2 is SQIVND (reference sequence). The CDR3 has 14 amino acids. The CDR3 here is CASSISADNSPLHF.

This chain links TRBV5-6 with TRBJ2-7. Germline V CDR1 and CDR2: SGHDT, YYEEEE. CDR3 length equals 13 residues. The CDR3 is CASERQGSYEQYF.

The rearrangement uses TRBV27 and TRBJ1-5. This CDR3 is built from 14 residues. CDR1 and CDR2 from the germline V gene are MNHEY and SMNVEV (reference sequence). This CDR3 is CASSLRGYNQPQHF.

V usage is TRBV7-2 and J usage is TRBJ1-2; TCRdb selects TRBD1, and the lack of DNA leaves this call unchecked. The CDR3 is made up of 16 amino acids. Per germline, CDR1 SGHTA and CDR2 FQGNSA. CDR3 amino acids: CASSLGGQGAYYGYTF.

The chain uses TRBV5-1 and TRBJ2-1; with no DNA, the TCRdb D assignment of TRBD1 cannot be verified. Per germline, CDR1 SGHRS and CDR2 YFSETQ. This CDR3 region has 14 residues. CDR3 loop: CASSPLTAYNEQFF.

The chain links TRBV20-1 to TRBJ2-5; as DNA is missing, the TRBD1 call by TCRdb cannot be tested. The length of the CDR3 is 11 residues. CDR1 and CDR2 (germline): DFQATT, SNEGSKA (reference sequence). The chain's CDR3 is CSIRGTETQYF.